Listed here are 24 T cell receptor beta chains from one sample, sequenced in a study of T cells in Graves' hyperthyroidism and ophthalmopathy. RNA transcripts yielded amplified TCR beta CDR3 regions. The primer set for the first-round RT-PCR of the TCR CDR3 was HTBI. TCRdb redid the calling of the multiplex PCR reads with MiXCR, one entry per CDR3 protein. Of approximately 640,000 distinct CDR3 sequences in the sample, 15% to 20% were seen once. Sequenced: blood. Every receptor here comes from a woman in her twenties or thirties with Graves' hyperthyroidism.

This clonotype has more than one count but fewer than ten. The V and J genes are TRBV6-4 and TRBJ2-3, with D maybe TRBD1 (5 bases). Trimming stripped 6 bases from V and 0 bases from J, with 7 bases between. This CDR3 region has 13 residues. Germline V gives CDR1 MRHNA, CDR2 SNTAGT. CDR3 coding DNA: TGTGCCAGCAGCGGACAAAGCACAGATACGCAGTATTTT. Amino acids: CASSGQSTDTQYF.

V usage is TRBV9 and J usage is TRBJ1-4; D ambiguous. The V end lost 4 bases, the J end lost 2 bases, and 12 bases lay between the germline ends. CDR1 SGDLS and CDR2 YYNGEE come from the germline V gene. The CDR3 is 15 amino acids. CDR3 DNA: TGTGCCAGCAGCCCGGACGGTCAGACTAATGAAAAACTGTTTTTT. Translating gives CASSPDGQTNEKLFF.

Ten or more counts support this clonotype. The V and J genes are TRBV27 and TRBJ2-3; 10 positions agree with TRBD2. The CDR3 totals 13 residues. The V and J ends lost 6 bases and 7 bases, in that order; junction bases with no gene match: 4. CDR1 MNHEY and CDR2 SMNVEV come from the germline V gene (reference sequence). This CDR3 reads CASRGTSEYTQYF. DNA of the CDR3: TGTGCCAGCAGGGGGACTAGCGAATATACGCAGTATTTT.

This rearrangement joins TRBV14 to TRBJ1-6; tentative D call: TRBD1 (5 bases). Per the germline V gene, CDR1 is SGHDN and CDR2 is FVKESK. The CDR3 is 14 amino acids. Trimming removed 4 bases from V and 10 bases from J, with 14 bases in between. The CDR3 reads CASSLGLDSSPLHF. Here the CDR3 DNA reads TGTGCCAGCAGCCTGGGACTGGATTCCTCACCCCTCCACTTT.

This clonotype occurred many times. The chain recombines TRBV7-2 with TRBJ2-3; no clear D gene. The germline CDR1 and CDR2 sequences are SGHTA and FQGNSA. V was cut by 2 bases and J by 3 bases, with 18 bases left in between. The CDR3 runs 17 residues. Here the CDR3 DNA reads TGTGCCAGCAGCTTAAGTGGTGGACCGGGTTTAACAGATACGCAGTATTTT. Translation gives CASSLSGGPGLTDTQYF.

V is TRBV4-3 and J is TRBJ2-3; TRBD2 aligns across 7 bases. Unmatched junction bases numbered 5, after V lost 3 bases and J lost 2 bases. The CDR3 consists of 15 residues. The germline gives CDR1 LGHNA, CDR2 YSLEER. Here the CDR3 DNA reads TGCGCCAGCAGCCATCGCGGGAGAATCACAGATACGCAGTATTTT. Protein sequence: CASSHRGRITDTQYF.

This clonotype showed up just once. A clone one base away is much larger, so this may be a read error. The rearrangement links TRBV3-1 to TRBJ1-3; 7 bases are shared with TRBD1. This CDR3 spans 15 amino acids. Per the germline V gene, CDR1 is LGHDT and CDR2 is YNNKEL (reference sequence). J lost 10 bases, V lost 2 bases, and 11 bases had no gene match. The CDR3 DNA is TGTGCCAGCAGCCAACCCGGGACCAGGGGGAAGACCATATATTTT. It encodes CASSQPGTRGKTIYF.

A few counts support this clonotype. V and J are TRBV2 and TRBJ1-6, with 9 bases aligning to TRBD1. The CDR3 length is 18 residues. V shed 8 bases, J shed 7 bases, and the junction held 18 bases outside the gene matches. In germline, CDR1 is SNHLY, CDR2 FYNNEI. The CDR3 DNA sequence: TGTGCCAGCTTCCGGGACAGGGCCCTAAATCATGGAAATTCACCCCTCCACTTT. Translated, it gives CASFRDRALNHGNSPLHF.

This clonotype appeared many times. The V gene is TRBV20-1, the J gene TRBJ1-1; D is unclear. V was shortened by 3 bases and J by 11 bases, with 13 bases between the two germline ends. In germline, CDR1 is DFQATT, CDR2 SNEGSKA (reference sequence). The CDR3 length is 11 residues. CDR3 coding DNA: TGCAGTGCTAGGAACTCCCATGCGGCTTTCTTT. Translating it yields CSARNSHAAFF.

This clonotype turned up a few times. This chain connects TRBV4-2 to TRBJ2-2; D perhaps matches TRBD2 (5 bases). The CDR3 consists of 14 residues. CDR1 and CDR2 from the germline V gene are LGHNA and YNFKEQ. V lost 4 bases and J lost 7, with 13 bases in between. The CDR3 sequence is CASSPLGGGGELFF. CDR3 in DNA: TGTGCCAGCAGCCCACTAGGAGGAGGCGGGGAGCTGTTTTTT.

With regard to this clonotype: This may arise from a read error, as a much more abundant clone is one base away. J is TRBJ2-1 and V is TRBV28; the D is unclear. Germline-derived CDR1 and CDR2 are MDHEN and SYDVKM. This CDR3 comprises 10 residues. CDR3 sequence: CASSVYERFF. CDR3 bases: TGTGCCAGCAGCGTATATGAGCGGTTCTTC.

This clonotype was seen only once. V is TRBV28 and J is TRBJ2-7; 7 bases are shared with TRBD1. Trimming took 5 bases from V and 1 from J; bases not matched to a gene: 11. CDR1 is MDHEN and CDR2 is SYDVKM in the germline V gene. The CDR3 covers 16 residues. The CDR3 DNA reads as TGTGCCAGCAGTCCAACCGGGACAGCGATTTCCTACGAGCAGTACTTC. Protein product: CASSPTGTAISYEQYF.

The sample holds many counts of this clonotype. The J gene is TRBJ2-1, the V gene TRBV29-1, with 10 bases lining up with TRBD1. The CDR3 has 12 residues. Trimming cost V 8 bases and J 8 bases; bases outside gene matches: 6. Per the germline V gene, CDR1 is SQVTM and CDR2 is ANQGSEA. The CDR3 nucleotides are TGCAGCAGTCCGGGACAGGGGTATGAGCAGTTCTTC. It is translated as CSSPGQGYEQFF.

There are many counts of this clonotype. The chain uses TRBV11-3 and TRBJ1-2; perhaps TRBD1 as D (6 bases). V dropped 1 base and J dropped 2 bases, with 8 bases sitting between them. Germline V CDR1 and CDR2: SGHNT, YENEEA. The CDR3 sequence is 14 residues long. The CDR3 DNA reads TGTGCCAGCAGCTTAGCAGGGGAGAACTATGGCTACACCTTC. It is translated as CASSLAGENYGYTF.

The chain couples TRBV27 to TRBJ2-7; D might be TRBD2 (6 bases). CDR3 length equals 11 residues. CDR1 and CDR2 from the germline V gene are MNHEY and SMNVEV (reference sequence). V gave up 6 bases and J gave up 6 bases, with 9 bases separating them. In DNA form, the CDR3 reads TGTGCCAGCAGCGGGGGTTCCGAGCAGTACTTC. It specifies CASSGGSEQYF.

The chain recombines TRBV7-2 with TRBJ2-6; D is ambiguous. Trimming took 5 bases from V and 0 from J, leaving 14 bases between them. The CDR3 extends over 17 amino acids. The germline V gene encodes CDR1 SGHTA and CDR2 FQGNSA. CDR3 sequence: CASSRVYATSGANVLTF. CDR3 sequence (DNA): TGTGCCAGCAGCCGAGTGTACGCCACCTCTGGGGCCAACGTCCTGACTTTC.

The CDR3 nucleotides read TGCAGTGCCCCATCCCAGGGGCACGTTACCAATCAGCCCCAGCATTTT. The encoded protein is CSAPSQGHVTNQPQHF. V and J are TRBV20-1 and TRBJ1-5; TRBD1 might be the D (6 bases). V shed 6 bases and J shed 3 bases, with 21 bases lying between them. Germline CDR1 is DFQATT and CDR2 is SNEGSKA (reference sequence). There are 16 residues in the CDR3.

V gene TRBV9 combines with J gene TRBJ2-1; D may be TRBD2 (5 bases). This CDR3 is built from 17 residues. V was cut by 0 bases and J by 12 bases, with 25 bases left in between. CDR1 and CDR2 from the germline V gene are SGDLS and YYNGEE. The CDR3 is CASSVDGRVNNLAGQFF. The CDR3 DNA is TGTGCCAGCAGCGTAGACGGGCGGGTCAATAATCTCGCGGGGCAGTTCTTC.

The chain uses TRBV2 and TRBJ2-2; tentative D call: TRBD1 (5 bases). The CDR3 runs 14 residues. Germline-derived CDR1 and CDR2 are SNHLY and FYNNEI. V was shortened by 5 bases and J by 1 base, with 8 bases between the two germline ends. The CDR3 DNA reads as TGTGCCAGCAGTACAGGTCGGAACACCGGGGAGCTGTTTTTT. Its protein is CASSTGRNTGELFF.

The CDR3 DNA sequence: TGTGCCAGCAGCTTAGTAATGGGACTAGCGGGCGTTCGGTCCTACAATGAGCAGTTCTTC. This translates into CASSLVMGLAGVRSYNEQFF. This chain connects TRBV7-8 to TRBJ2-1; 12 positions agree with TRBD2. V shed 1 base, J shed 1 base, and the junction held 11 bases outside the gene matches. Germline V gene lookup returns CDR1 SGHVS and CDR2 FQNEAQ. The CDR3 length is 20 residues. Variable domain in full (rest from reference TRBV7-8 and TRBJ2-1): GAGVSQSPRYKVAKRGQDVALRCDPISGHVSLFWYQQALGQGPEFLTYFQNEAQLDKSGLPSDRFFAERPEGSVSTLKIQRTQQEDSAVYLCASSLVMGLAGVRSYNEQFFGPGTRLTVL.

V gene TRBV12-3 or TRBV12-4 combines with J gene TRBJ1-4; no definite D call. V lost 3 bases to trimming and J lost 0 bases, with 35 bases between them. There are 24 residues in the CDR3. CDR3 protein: CASSFNIIAFHEGRKETTNEKLFF. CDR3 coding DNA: TGTGCCAGCAGTTTTAATATTATCGCTTTCCATGAGGGCAGAAAAGAAACAACTAATGAAAAACTGTTTTTT.

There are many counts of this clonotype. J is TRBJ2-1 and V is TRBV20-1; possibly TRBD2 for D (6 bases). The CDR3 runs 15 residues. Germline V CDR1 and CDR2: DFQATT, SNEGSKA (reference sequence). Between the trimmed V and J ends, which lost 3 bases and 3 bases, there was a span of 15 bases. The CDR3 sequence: CSASPLAENYNEQFF. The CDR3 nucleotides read TGCAGTGCTAGCCCACTAGCAGAAAACTACAATGAGCAGTTCTTC.

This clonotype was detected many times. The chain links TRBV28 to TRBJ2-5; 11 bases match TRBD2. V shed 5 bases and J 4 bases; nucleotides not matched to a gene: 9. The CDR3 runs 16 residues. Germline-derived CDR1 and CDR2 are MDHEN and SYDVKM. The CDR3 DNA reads TGTGCCAGCAGTGAGCTCCTAGCGGGAGGAGGAGAGACCCAGTACTTC. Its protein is CASSELLAGGGETQYF.

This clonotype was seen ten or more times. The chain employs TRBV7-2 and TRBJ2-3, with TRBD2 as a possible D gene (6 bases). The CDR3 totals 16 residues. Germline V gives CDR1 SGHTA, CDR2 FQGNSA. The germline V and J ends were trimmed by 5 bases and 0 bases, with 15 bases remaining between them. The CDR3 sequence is CASSPGTSLSTDTQYF. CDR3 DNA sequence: TGTGCCAGCAGCCCCGGGACTTCTCTAAGCACAGATACGCAGTATTTT.